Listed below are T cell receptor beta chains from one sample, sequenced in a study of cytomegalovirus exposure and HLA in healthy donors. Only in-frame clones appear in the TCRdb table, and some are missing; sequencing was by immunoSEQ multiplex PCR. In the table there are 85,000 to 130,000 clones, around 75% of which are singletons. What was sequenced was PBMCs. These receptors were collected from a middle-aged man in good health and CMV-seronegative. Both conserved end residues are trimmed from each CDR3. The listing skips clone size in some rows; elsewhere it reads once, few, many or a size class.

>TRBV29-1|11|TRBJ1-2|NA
SGAGTGGQGYT
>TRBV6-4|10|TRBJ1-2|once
ASSEGHSGYT
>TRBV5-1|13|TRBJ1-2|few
ASSLVAGALHGYT
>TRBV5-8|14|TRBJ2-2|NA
ASSSLAGPNTGELF
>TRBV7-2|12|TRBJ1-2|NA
ASSLVGQTYGYT
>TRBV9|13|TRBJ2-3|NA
ASSVESGGPDTQY
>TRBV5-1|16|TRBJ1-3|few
ASSLVSGGAEAGNTIY
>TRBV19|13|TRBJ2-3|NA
ASSIDPGSTDTQY
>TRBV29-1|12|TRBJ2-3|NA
SVRPSGASDTQY
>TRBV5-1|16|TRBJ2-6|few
ASSLLDTGPSGANVLT
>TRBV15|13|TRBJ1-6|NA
ATSRATRNNSPLH
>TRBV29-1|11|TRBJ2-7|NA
SVVPGDTYEQY
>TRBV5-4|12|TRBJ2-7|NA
ASSLKREPHEQY
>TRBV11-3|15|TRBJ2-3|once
ASSLGFPSGVTDTQY
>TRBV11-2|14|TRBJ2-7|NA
ASSLEGSGEAYEQY
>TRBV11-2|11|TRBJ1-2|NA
ASSPTGLAGYT
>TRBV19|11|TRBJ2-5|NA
ASKQQGAETQY
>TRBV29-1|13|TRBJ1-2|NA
SVEPTGVRSVGYT
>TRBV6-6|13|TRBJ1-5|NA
ASSYLGGGNQPQH
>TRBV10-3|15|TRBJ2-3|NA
AISGFSTGVSTDTQY
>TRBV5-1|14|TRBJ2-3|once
ASREGGGASTDTQY
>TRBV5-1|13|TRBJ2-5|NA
ASSLEWTGIETQY
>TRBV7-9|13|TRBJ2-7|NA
ASSLQGAQSYEQY
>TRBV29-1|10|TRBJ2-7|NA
SAEESTVEQY
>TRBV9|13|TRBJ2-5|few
ASSVGGGTGETQY
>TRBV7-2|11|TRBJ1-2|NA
ASSLVRVEGYT
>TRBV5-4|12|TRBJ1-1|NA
ASSLTGTHTEAF
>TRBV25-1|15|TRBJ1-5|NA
ASSEWDRVHSNQPQH
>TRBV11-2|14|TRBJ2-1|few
ASARLGIAGGNEQF
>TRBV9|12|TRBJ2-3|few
ASNELGESGTQY
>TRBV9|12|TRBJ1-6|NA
ASSGDTYNSPLH
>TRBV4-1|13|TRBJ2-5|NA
ASSLSGGGAETQY
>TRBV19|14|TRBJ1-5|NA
ASSIMAGNNNQPQH
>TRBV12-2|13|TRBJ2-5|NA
ASRFTSGVPETQY
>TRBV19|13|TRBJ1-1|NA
ASKGRDRGNTEAF
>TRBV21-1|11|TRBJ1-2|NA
ASKEDGPGGYT
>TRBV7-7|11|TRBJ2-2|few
ASSRSSAGELF
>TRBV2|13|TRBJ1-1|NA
ASRRRDSLNTEAF
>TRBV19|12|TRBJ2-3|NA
ASSKIDSTDTQY
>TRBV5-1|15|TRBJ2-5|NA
ASSLGLAGTSQETQY
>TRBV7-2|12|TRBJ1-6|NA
ASSLATGLAPLH
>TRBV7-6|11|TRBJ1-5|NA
ASSDGQNQPQH
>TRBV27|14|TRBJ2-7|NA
ASSTLTSGGAQEQY
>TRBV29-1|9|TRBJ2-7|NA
SVQVSYEQY
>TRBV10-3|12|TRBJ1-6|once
AISAGGLDSPLH
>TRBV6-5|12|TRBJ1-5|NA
ASSPAGGHQPQH
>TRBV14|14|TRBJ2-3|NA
ASSQGGASYTDTQY
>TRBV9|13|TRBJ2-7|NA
ASSSNPQLSGEQY
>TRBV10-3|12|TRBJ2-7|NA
ATQRDKATYEQY
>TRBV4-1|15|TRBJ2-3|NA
ASSPLEGLDSTDTQY
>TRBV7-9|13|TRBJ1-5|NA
ASSLTGTGNQPQH
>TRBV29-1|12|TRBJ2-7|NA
SAVGQGQIYEQY
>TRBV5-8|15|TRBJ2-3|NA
ASSRGVLAVNTDTQY
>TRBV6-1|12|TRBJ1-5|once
ASRGTVLNQPQH
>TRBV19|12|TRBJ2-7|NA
ASSIGQGSYEQY
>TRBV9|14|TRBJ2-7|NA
ASSAEGGRGISEQY
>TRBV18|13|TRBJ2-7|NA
ASSPVRTSDHEQY
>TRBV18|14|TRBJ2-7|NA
ASSPGDRGETGEQY
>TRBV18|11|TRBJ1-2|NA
ASSPAGEHGYT
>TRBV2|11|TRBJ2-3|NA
ASSLTSLDTQY